The 15 T cell receptor beta chains in this list originate from one sample, sequenced in a study of identical twins (dated by TCRdb to about 2016). The library was prepared using 5' RACE. Sequencing was performed on an Illumina HiSeq 2000. Starting from the raw public reads, TCRdb applied fastp trimming at Q25, assembled clones with MiXCR and retained in-frame beta chains. Each entry is one CDR3 protein sequence, shown with its most common DNA and genes. The sample includes roughly 540,000 distinct CDR3 sequences, with around 20% observed a single time. Roughly 0.91% of the sample comes from the top ten. The same sample was also studied in work on T cells expressing NK-cell markers.

Sequenced sample: CD4+ T cells sorted from blood. The source is a woman aged 18-29 years in good health.

There are many counts of this clonotype. The chain links TRBV12-3 or TRBV12-4 to TRBJ1-1; the D is unclear. The V end was cut by 3 bases, the J end by 4 bases, with 15 bases between. The CDR3 is 15 residues long. The CDR3, as DNA: TGTGCCAGCAGTTTCGCCTATCTGGCCGGCACTGAAGCTTTCTTT. Translated: CASSFAYLAGTEAFF.

This clonotype was counted at least ten times. The gene calls are TRBV5-1 and TRBJ1-1; tentative D call: TRBD1 (5 bases). Trimming took off 1 base at V and 5 bases at J, with 9 bases between the two ends. The CDR3 totals 13 residues. CDR1 and CDR2 from the germline V gene are SGHRS and YFSETQ. The CDR3 loop reads CASSLRRGTEAFF. The CDR3, as DNA: TGCGCCAGCAGCTTGAGGCGGGGGACTGAAGCTTTCTTT. Filled out from reference TRBV5-1 and TRBJ1-1, the complete variable domain reads KAGVTQTPRYLIKTRGQQVTLSCSPISGHRSVSWYQQTPGQGLQFLFEYFSETQRNKGNFPGRFSGRQFSNSRSEMNVSTLELGDSALYLCASSLRRGTEAFFGQGTRLTVV.

This chain joins TRBV20-1 and TRBJ2-1, with 9 positions matching TRBD2. The CDR3 length is 16 residues. Trimming at V came to 3 bases and at J to 1 base, leaving 7 bases not matched to a gene. Germline CDR1 is DFQATT and CDR2 is SNEGSKA (reference sequence). DNA for the CDR3: TGCAGTGCTAGTCAGACTAGCGGACCGTCCTACAATGAGCAGTTCTTC. Protein sequence: CSASQTSGPSYNEQFF.

This clonotype was seen repeatedly, ten times or more. The chain is built from TRBV7-8 and TRBJ2-4; either TRBD1 or TRBD2 may supply D (5 bases each). Between the trimmed V and J ends, which lost 0 bases and 8 bases, there was a span of 17 bases. Germline-derived CDR1 and CDR2 are SGHVS and FQNEAQ. The CDR3 has 16 residues. The CDR3 reads CASSLAQGSGRDIQYF. CDR3 nucleotides: TGTGCCAGCAGCTTAGCTCAGGGATCAGGGAGAGACATTCAGTACTTC.

The V gene is TRBV11-3, the J gene TRBJ2-1; 14 bases line up with TRBD2. This CDR3 spans 13 amino acids. The V gene end was trimmed by 4 bases and the J gene end by 12 bases; junction bases not matched to a gene: 2. The germline V gene has CDR1 SGHNT and CDR2 YENEEA. The CDR3 nucleotides read TGTGCCAGCAGCTCGGGACTAGCGGGAGCGCAGTTCTTC. Translation gives CASSSGLAGAQFF.

In this sample, this clonotype turned up a few times. The chain joins TRBV6-1 to TRBJ2-1; D unresolved. The V gene's germline CDR1 is MNHNS and CDR2 SASEGT. CDR3 length: 14 residues. V gave up 6 bases and J gave up 0 bases, with 9 bases separating them. The CDR3 loop is CASRSSASYNEQFF. The CDR3 DNA follows: TGTGCCAGCAGATCTAGTGCCTCCTACAATGAGCAGTTCTTC.

The chain employs TRBV20-1 and TRBJ1-2; D might be TRBD1 (6 bases). Trimming took off 5 bases at V and 8 bases at J, with 12 bases between the two ends. In germline, CDR1 is DFQATT, CDR2 SNEGSKA (reference sequence). The CDR3 consists of 11 residues. CDR3 in amino acids: CSASRGRGYTF. The CDR3 region has the DNA TGCAGTGCTTCCAGGGGCAGGGGCTACACCTTC.

The V gene is TRBV5-1, the J gene TRBJ2-3, with TRBD2 matching 7 bases. Germline CDR1 and CDR2: SGHRS and YFSETQ. V was clipped by 6 bases and J by 3 bases; unmatched bases: 7. The CDR3 contains 14 residues. CDR3 sequence (DNA): TGCGCCAGCAAGTTTTGGGGGGGAACAGATACGCAGTATTTT. Its translation: CASKFWGGTDTQYF.

J is TRBJ2-7 and V is TRBV5-1, with a possible D match to TRBD1 (6 bases). V was pared by 4 bases and J by 2 bases, with 16 bases between. The CDR3 sequence is 15 residues long. In germline, CDR1 is SGHRS, CDR2 YFSETQ. The CDR3: CASSQGPGSAYEQYF. CDR3 nucleotide sequence: TGCGCCAGCAGCCAGGGGCCGGGGTCCGCCTACGAGCAGTACTTC.

This clonotype appeared a few times. V and J are TRBV4-3 and TRBJ1-2; possibly TRBD1 for D (5 bases). Germline V lookup: CDR1 LGHNA, CDR2 YSLEER. There are 16 residues in the CDR3. V was clipped by 4 bases and J by 4 bases, with 19 bases between them. CDR3 region: CASSLQPGRGFYGYTF. CDR3 coding DNA: TGCGCCAGCAGCCTGCAACCGGGACGCGGCTTCTATGGCTACACCTTC.

CDR3 DNA: TGTGCCAGCTCACCTAGTACGGGAGACTTTGAAGCTTTCTTT. Amino acid sequence: CASSPSTGDFEAFF. The V call is TRBV18, the J call TRBJ1-1; the D is unclear. The CDR3 length is 14 residues. Germline V CDR1 and CDR2: KGHSH, LQKENI. The V gene lost 3 bases and the J gene lost 7 bases, with 15 bases spanning the gap. Based on the CDR3 plus reference TRBV18 and TRBJ1-1, the full variable domain is NAGVMQNPRHLVRRRGQEARLRCSPMKGHSHVYWYRQLPEEGLKFMVYLQKENIIDESGMPKERFSAEFPKEGPSILRIQQVVRGDSAAYFCASSPSTGDFEAFFGQGTRLTVV.

This clonotype was seen once. V gene TRBV27 combines with J gene TRBJ2-4; D is unresolved. Germline CDR1 and CDR2: MNHEY and SMNVEV (reference sequence). V lost 6 bases, J lost 0 bases, and 12 bases lay in between. There are 15 residues in the CDR3. CDR3 nucleotide sequence: TGTGCCAGCAGACTCAACGTTCTAGCCAAAAACATTCAGTACTTC. Encoded protein: CASRLNVLAKNIQYF.

This clonotype showed up just once. The rearrangement joins TRBV3-1 to TRBJ2-3, with TRBD2 identical over 10 bases. Germline V lookup: CDR1 LGHDT, CDR2 YNNKEL (reference sequence). The ends lost 4 bases at V and 0 bases at J; junction bases unmatched: 7. The CDR3 is made up of 17 amino acids. The CDR3 protein is CASSRRLAGRSTDTQYF. CDR3 coding DNA: TGTGCCAGCAGCCGCCGACTAGCGGGCCGGAGCACAGATACGCAGTATTTT.

V usage is TRBV29-1 and J usage is TRBJ2-3; 12 positions agree with TRBD2. Per the germline V gene, CDR1 is SQVTM and CDR2 is ANQGSEA. V lost 6 bases to trimming and J lost 2 bases; unmatched junction nucleotides: 6. The CDR3 runs 15 residues. This CDR3 is CSVPTSGGYTDTQYF. The CDR3 region has the DNA TGCAGCGTCCCAACTAGCGGGGGGTACACAGATACGCAGTATTTT.

V and J are TRBV6-5 and TRBJ2-3; 10 bases agree with TRBD2. The CDR3 has 17 amino acids. Germline V lookup: CDR1 MNHEY, CDR2 SVGAGI. Trimming removed 4 bases from V and 2 bases from J; junction bases left unmatched: 9. CDR3 DNA: TGTGCCAGCAGTTTCGAGCGGGGGGGAAAGACCACAGATACGCAGTATTTT. The encoded protein is CASSFERGGKTTDTQYF.